The source of this T cell receptor (beta chain) is a study of T cells after yellow fever vaccination. MiXCR, run by TCRdb on the 5' RACE reads, gives a single entry per CDR3 protein. The sample contains over 70,000 distinct CDR3 sequences, roughly 7.7% of which appear only once. The study's findings and limits: Most clones from primary vaccination were detected again post-booster (roughly 96% CD4, about 88% CD8). A weaker secondary response peaked on day 5, the primary on day 15. FACS-sorted repertoires could contain abundant clonotypes contaminating from the bulk population.

Points on this clonotype: Antigen: not known.

Trimming removed 0 bases from V and 4 bases from J, with 12 bases in between. Germline V gene sequence: CDR1 DFQATT, CDR2 SNEGSKA (reference sequence). This CDR3 contains 14 residues. V usage is TRBV20-1 and J usage is TRBJ1-1; no definite D call. This specimen consisted of CD8+ T cells sorted from PBMCs, obtained on the day of the yellow fever booster vaccination. The TCR comes from a man aged 30 to 45 who received the YFV17D yellow fever vaccine. The CDR3 protein is CSARDLHQITEAFF. The CDR3 DNA reads as TGCAGTGCTAGAGATCTACACCAGATCACTGAAGCTTTCTTT.